The entry below gives a single T cell receptor (beta chain) sequence along with its context. Its antigen is unknown. The data are from a study of cytomegalovirus exposure and HLA in healthy donors. About the study: Around 85 million unique TCR sequences came from HLA-typed donors in an early release.

The PCR ran on 60 Vbeta and 13 Jbeta primers. Produced via immunoSEQ multiplex PCR; TCRdb's table is partial and in-frame only. The profile shows about 140,000 clones, approximately 80% of them singletons. Deletions cut 0 bases from V and 0 bases from J, with 22 bases between. CDR3 size: 20 residues. The germline V gene has CDR1 LGHNA and CDR2 YSLEER. Findings and limits, study-wide: An observed cluster of highly shared sequence variants was recorded as a likely sequencing artifact.

This rearrangement joins TRBV4-3 to TRBJ2-3, with a tentative D call TRBD2 (7 bases). This receptor was obtained from a man aged 35-49 years in good health and CMV-seronegative. The sequenced sample was PBMCs. The CDR3 DNA is TGCGCCAGCAGCCAAGAATTCGGGGGGCGAGGCTCGGTCAGCACAGATACGCAGTATTTT. Translation: CASSQEFGGRGSVSTDTQYF.